The TCR beta chain described here comes from a study of OX40 agonist ivuxolimab in advanced cancers. Repertoires were generated with immunoSEQ multiplex PCR, while TCRdb's copy carries only in-frame clones and drops some. The sample gives roughly 58,000 clones, over 90% of which show up once; about 20% is in the top ten. The length of the CDR3 is 17 residues. Trimming took off 4 bases at V and 1 base at J, with 19 bases between the two ends. The germline gives CDR1 SGDLS, CDR2 YYNGEE. Points from the study as a whole: Fewer expanded clones were found on average in CD4+ than in CD8+ T cells. Clonal expansion was seen in CD4+ and CD8+ blood T cells by week 6 at 0.1 to 3.0 mg/kg.

Comments on this clone: Antigen specificity is unknown.

This TCR was recovered from an adult with an advanced solid tumor such as melanoma, head and neck, liver or kidney cancer. The chain combines TRBV9 with TRBJ2-3; D could derive from TRBD1 or TRBD2 (5 bases each). Source: CD4+ or CD8+ T cells sorted from blood, taken in a trial of the OX40 agonist ivuxolimab. The CDR3 nucleotides read TGTGCCAGCAGCTTACCCCGTGGGGGAGTTGGCACAGATACGCAGTATTTT. It encodes CASSLPRGGVGTDTQYF. The entire variable domain, with the rest obtained from reference TRBV9 and TRBJ2-3, is as follows: DSGVTQTPKHLITATGQRVTLRCSPRSGDLSVYWYQQSLDQGLQFLIQYYNGEERAKGNILERFSAQQFPDLHSELNLSSLELGDSALYFCASSLPRGGVGTDTQYFGPGTRLTVL.